The subject of this entry is one TCR beta chain. The antigen is not known. Sorted inputs of about 19,000 to 1,000,000 cells, with 10%, 30% or 50% RNA, yielded naive CD8 libraries. The CDR3 is made up of 13 amino acids. CDR1 and CDR2 from the germline V gene are GTSNPN and SVGIG (reference sequence). Between the trimmed V and J ends, which lost 4 bases and 2 bases, there was a span of 12 bases. MiXCR, applied by TCRdb to the PCR reads, yields one record per CDR3 protein. The table includes approximately 630,000 distinct CDR3 sequences, 25% detected once. The sample is drawn from a study of molecular identifiers for immune sequencing clone quantification. Across the whole study: Replicates split RNA from approximately 22,000 or 94,000 naive CD8 cells five ways, and the researchers sequenced four portions. Findings and limits, study-wide: Clonotypes topping 20 RNA copies carried over 99% of effector molecules but under 1% of naive ones.

This TCR came from a human donor in good health. Some libraries in this study had Jurkat cell RNA spiked in. The specimen sequenced was naive CD8+ T cells from blood, with Jurkat cell RNA spiked in. Subset defined: FACS-sorted CD8+CD4-CCR7+CD45RA+ naive T cells. The chain employs TRBV30 and TRBJ2-7; D might be TRBD2 (6 bases). The CDR3 loop reads CAWIAESPYEQYF. Here the CDR3 DNA reads TGTGCCTGGATAGCGGAAAGCCCCTACGAGCAGTACTTC. Supplemented by reference TRBV30 and TRBJ2-7, the full variable domain reads SQTIHQWPATLVQPVGSPLSLECTVEGTSNPNLYWYRQAAGRGLQLLFYSVGIGQISSEVPQNLSASRPQDRQFILSSKKLLLSDSGFYLCAWIAESPYEQYFGPGTRLTVT.